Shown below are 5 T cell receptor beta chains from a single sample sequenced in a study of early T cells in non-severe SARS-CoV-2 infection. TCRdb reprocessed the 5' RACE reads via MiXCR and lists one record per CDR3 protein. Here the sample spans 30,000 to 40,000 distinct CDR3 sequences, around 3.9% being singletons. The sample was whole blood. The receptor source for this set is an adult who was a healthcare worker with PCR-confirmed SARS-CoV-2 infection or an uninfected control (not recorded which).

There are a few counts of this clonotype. The CDR3 DNA is TGTGCCAGCAGCTTGACCACAGGGTATGACGAGCAGTACTTC. This encodes CASSLTTGYDEQYF. The chain is built from TRBV5-6 and TRBJ2-7, with D perhaps TRBD1 (6 bases). V lost 1 base and J 5 bases, leaving 13 bases between the germline ends. The CDR3 has 14 amino acids. Germline V lookup: CDR1 SGHDT, CDR2 YYEEEE.

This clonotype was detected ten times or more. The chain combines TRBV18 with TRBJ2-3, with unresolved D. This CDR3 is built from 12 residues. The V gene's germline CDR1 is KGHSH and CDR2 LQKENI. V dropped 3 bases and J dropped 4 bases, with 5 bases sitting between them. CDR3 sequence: CASSPSADTQYF. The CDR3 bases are TGTGCCAGCTCACCGTCCGCAGATACGCAGTATTTT.

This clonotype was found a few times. The CDR3 DNA is TGTGCCATCAGTGAGAGGACAGGGGTACAGCCCCAGCATTTT. Residues: CAISERTGVQPQHF. J is TRBJ1-5 and V is TRBV10-3; 9 bases agree with TRBD1. The germline V gene has CDR1 ENHRY and CDR2 SYGVKD. CDR3 length: 14 residues. The trim removed 2 bases at V and 7 bases at J, leaving 3 bases unmatched.

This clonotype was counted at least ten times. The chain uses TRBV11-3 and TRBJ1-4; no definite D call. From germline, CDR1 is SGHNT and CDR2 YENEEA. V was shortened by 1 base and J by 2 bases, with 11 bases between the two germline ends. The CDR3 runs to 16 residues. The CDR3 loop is CASSLVGSKTNEKLFF. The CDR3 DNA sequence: TGTGCCAGCAGCTTAGTAGGGAGCAAGACTAATGAAAAACTGTTTTTT.

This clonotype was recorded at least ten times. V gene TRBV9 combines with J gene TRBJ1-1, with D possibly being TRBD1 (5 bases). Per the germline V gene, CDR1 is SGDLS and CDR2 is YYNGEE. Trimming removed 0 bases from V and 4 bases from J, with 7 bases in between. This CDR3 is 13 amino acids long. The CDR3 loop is CASSVATATEAFF. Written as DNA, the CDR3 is TGTGCCAGCAGCGTAGCGACAGCCACTGAAGCTTTCTTT.